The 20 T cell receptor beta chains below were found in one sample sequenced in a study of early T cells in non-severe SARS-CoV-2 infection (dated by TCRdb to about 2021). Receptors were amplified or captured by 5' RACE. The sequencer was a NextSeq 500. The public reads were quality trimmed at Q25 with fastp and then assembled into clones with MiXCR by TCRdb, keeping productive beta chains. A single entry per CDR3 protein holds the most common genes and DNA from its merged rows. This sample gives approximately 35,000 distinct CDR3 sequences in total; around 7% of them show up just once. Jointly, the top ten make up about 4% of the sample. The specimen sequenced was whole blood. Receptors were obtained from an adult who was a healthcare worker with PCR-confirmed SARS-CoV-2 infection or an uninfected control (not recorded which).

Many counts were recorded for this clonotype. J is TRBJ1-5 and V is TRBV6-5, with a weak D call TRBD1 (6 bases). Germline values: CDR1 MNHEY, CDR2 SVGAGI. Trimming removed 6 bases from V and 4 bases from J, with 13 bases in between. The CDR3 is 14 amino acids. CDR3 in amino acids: CASSARGRNQPQHF. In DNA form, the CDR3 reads TGTGCCAGCAGCGCCAGGGGCAGAAATCAGCCCCAGCATTTT.

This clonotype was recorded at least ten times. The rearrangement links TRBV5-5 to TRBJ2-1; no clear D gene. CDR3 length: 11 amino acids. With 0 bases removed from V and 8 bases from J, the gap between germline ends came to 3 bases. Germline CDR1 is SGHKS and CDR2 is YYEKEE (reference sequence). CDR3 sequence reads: CASSLGHEQFF. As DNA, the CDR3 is TGTGCCAGCAGCTTGGGCCATGAGCAGTTCTTC.

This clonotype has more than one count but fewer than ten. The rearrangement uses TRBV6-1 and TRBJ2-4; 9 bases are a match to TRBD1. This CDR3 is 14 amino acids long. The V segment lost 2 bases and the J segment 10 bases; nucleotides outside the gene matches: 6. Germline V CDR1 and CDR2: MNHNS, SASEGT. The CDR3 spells CASSERWTGEIQYF. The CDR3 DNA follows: TGTGCCAGCAGTGAAAGGTGGACAGGGGAAATTCAGTACTTC.

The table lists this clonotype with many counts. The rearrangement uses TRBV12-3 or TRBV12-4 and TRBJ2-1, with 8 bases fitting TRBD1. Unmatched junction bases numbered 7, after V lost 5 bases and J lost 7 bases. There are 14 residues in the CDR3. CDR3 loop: CASSGTGDWNEQFF. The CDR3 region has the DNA TGTGCCAGCAGTGGGACAGGTGACTGGAATGAGCAGTTCTTC.

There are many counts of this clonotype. The CDR3 sequence: CASSEPGRNTEAFF. For the CDR3, the DNA is TGTGCCAGCAGTGAACCCGGGAGGAACACTGAAGCTTTCTTT. The chain combines TRBV25-1 with TRBJ1-1; D is uncertain. Germline V CDR1 and CDR2: MGHDK, SYGVNS. The CDR3 consists of 14 residues. Trimming pared 2 bases from V and 1 base from J, leaving 8 bases between. The entire variable domain, with the rest obtained from reference TRBV25-1 and TRBJ1-1, is as follows: EADIYQTPRYLVIGTGKKITLECSQTMGHDKMYWYQQDPGMELHLIHYSYGVNSTEKGDLSSESTVSRIRTEHFPLTLESARPSHTSQYLCASSEPGRNTEAFFGQGTRLTVV.

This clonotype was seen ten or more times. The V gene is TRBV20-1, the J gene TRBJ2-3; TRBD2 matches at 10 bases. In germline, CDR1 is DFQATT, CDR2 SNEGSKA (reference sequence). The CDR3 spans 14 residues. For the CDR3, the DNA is TGCAGCCAAACCGGGACTAGCGGCACAGATACGCAGTATTTT. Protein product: CSQTGTSGTDTQYF.

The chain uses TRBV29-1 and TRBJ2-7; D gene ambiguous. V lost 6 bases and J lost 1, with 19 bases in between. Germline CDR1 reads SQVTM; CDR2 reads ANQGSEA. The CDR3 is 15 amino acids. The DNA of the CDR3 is TGCAGCGTAACCAGTACAGAGACGGAATCCTACGAGCAGTACTTC. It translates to CSVTSTETESYEQYF.

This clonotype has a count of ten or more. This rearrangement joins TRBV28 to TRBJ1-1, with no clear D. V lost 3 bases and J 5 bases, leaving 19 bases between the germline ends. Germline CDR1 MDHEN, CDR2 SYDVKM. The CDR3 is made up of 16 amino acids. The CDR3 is CASSFNTLAWETEAFF. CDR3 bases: TGTGCCAGCAGTTTTAATACACTGGCTTGGGAAACTGAAGCTTTCTTT.

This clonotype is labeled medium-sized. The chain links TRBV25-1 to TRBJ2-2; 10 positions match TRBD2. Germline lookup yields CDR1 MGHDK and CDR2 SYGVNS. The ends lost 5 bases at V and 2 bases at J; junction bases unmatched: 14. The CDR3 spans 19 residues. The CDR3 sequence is CASSPLSPSGRSNTGELFF. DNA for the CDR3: TGTGCCAGCAGTCCCTTATCACCTAGCGGGAGATCAAACACCGGGGAGCTGTTTTTT.

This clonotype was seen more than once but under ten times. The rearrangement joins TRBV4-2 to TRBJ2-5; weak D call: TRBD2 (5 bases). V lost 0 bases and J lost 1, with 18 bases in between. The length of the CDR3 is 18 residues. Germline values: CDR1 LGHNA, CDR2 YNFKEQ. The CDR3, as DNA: TGTGCCAGCAGCCAAGAGAGCCTCGGACTCATCGGCCAAGAGACCCAGTACTTC. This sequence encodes CASSQESLGLIGQETQYF.

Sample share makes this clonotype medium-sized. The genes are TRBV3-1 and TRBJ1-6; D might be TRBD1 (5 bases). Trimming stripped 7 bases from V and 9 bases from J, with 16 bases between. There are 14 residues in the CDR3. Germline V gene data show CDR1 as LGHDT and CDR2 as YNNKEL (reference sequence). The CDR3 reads CASTPGRDVSPLHF. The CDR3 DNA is TGTGCCAGCACCCCGGGCAGGGACGTTTCACCCCTCCACTTT.

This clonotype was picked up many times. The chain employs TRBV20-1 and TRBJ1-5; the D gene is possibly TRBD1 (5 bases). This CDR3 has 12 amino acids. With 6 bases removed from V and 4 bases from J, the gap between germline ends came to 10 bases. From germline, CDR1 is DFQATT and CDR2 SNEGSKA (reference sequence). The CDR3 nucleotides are TGCAGTGCCCTCCAGGGAAATCAGCCCCAGCATTTT. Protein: CSALQGNQPQHF.

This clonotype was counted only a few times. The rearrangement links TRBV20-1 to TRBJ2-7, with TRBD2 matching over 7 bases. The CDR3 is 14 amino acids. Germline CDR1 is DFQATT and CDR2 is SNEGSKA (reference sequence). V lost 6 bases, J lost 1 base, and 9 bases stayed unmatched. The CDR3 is CSAVVKRGSYEQYF. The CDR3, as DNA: TGCAGTGCGGTGGTGAAGCGGGGATCCTACGAGCAGTACTTC.

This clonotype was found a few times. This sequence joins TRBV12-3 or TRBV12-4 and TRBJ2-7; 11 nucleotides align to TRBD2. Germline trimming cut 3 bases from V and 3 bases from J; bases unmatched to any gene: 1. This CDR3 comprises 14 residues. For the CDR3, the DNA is TGTGCCAGCAGTTTCGGGACTAGCGGCTACGAGCAGTACTTC. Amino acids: CASSFGTSGYEQYF.

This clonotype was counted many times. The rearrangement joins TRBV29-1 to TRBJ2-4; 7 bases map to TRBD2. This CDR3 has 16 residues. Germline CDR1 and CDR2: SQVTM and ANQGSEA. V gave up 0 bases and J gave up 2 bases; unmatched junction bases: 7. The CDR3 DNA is TGCAGCGTTGAAGATAGCGGGCCGGGGACCAAAAACATTCAGTACTTC. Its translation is CSVEDSGPGTKNIQYF.

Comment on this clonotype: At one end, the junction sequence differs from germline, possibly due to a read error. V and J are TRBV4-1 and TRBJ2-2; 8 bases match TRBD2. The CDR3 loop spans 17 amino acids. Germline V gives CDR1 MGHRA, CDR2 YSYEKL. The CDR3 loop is CASSQVNSGANSGELFF. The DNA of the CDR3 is TGCGCCAGCAGCCAAGTAAATAGCGGGGCGAACAGCGGGGAGCTGTTTTTT.

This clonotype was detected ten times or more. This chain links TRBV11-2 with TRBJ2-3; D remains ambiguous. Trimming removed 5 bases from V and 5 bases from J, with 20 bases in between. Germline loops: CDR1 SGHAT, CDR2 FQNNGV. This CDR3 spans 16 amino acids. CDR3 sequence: CASSLRGHRPGDTQYF. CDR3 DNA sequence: TGTGCCAGCAGCCTTCGTGGTCACCGACCGGGAGATACGCAGTATTTT. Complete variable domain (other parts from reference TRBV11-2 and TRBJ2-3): EAGVAQSPRYKIIEKRQSVAFWCNPISGHATLYWYQQILGQGPKLLIQFQNNGVVDDSQLPKDRFSAERLKGVDSTLKIQPAKLEDSAVYLCASSLRGHRPGDTQYFGPGTRLTVL.

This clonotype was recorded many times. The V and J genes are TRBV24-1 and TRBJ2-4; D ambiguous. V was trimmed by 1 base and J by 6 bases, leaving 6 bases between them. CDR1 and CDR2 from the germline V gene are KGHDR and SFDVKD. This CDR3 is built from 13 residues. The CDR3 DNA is TGTGCCACCAGTGATTTTGTGGGAAACATTCAGTACTTC. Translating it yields CATSDFVGNIQYF.

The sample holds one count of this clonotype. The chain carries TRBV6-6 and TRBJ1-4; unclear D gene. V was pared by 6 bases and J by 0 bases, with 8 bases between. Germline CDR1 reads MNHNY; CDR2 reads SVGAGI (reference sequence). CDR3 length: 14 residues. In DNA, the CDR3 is TGTGCCAGCAGCCCAATAACAACTAATGAAAAACTGTTTTTT. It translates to CASSPITTNEKLFF.

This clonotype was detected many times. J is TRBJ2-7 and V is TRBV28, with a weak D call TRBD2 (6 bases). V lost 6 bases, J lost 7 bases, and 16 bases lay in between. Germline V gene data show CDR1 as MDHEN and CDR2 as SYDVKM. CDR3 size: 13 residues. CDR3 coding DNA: TGTGCCAGCAGAGGCCCGGGAGTTTGGGAGCAGTACTTC. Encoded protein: CASRGPGVWEQYF. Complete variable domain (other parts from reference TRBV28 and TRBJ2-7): DVKVTQSSRYLVKRTGEKVFLECVQDMDHENMFWYRQDPGLGLRLIYFSYDVKMKEKGDIPEGYSVSREKKERFSLILESASTNQTSMYLCASRGPGVWEQYFGPGTRLTVT.